Described below is a single T cell receptor beta chain sequence and its context. Its antigen is unknown. Base qualities are not recorded, but no much larger clone differs from it by a single base. Using the deep immunoSEQ assay, TCR CDR3 regions were amplified from genomic DNA by multiplex PCR. For each cell subset, the extracted genomic DNA was distributed evenly across all wells of several immunoSEQ 96-well plates, and each plate served as one replicate. For sorted subsets, 200 ng of genomic DNA, equivalent to roughly 33,000 T cell genomes, went into each replicate PCR. Purified libraries were quantified with a Qubit 3.0 fluorometer, sized on a Bioanalyzer 2100, and re-quantified with the KAPA Library Quantification kit. A separate single-read 150-cycle Illumina NextSeq 550 flow cell was used to sequence each immunoSEQ 96-well plate. The study's processing was this. Because only junctional sequences without quality scores were contained in the immunoSEQ output, filtering matching that applied to full-length reads could not be performed. To assign V/J genes and CDR3, sequences were annotated against IMGT germline references using PyIR, a Python wrapper for IgBLAST v1.9. Any read was removed if the V/J assignment was weak (E-value above 1e-6), the CDR3 was missing, or the read contained stop codons, out-of-frame junctions, or ambiguous translated residues. A V3J clonotype was defined by an identical inferred V gene, J gene, and CDR3 amino acid sequence. Percentage overlap between repertoires was calculated by dividing the number of shared unique clonotypes by the size of the smaller repertoire. Richness of each repertoire was evaluated using RTK rarefaction, the Chao1 estimator, and Recon v2.1 estimates of unobserved clonotypes. For all TCRbeta clonotypes obtained by the gDNA method from several donors, generation probabilities were computed with OLGA. Not all clones reach the TCRdb copy of this immuneACCESS table, which keeps in-frame sequences only. Checked studies attribute under half of the gap to unresolved V genes and leave the rest unexplained. V and J calls and clone size are those listed in that table; D and trimming were worked out from the DNA. The sample table holds 2,500,000 or so clones, of which just over 90% were seen once. Over 0.12% of the sample is in the top ten clones.

This sample is drawn from a study of shared clonotypes between healthy human individuals (TCRdb year 2020). Some background on the complete study: A few men and a couple of women, aged 18 to 49 years, made up the cohort. For each donor, three plates each were used for CD4 naive and CD4 memory, two plates were used for CD8 naive, and one plate was used for CD8 memory. To estimate repertoire size and how much clonotypes are shared between individuals, the study performed deep sequencing of blood TCR repertoires from roughly five healthy adults. To increase sequencing depth and limit assay-specific biases, different laboratories used diverse techniques to prepare libraries and sequence TCR repertoires. Between about 0.9 and 10 billion PBMCs per donor were obtained by leukapheresis. Study-wide conclusions, independent of this receptor: Based on pairwise subsampling, the degree of clonotype sharing among donors was expected to be affected by sequencing depth. Incomplete sequencing was indicated by rarefaction of sorted-subset datasets, despite the large sequencing depth. Compared with non-shared clonotypes, clonotypes shared by all four sorted-subset donors had higher generation probabilities. Sampling was restricted to blood, and TCR repertoires in tissue are likely to differ from TCR repertoires in blood. Sharing across several donors was observed for roughly 5.4% of naive CD4, under 4% of naive CD8, about 2.3% of memory CD4, and less than 0.45% of memory CD8 clonotypes. Because the study included a small number of donors, the genetic and exposure-history diversity represented was limited. Naive subsets generally had larger estimated clonotype richness than memory subsets.

The donors were healthy, HIV-negative adults with no recently reported acute infections or vaccinations. All donors were Caucasian adults living in Nashville, Tennessee, USA. Magnetic negative selection was used to enrich CD4+ T cells, after which naive cells were positively selected on CD45RA and the negative fraction became the memory subset. After blood collection by leukapheresis, PBMCs were isolated using Ficoll-Histopaque density gradient centrifugation and then cryopreserved in the vapor phase of liquid nitrogen. Analytical flow cytometry was used to check the purity and quantity of every magnetically sorted T cell population. Genomic DNA was isolated from each sorted fraction and quantified by UV absorbance on a Nanodrop 2000c. From V the trimming removes 5 bases and from J it removes 0 bases, while the gene matches leave 12 bases of the junction unaccounted for. The CDR3 covers 18 residues, taking in both the cysteine and the phenylalanine. Only the CDR3 portion is preserved as DNA: 54 bases, with reading frame beginning at the first base. The germline V gene (reference sequence) yields SEHNR for CDR1 and FQNEAQ for CDR2.

The clonotype originates from a man younger than 35 in good health. Recombination joined TRBV7-9 with TRBJ1-1; 10 nucleotides in the junction match TRBD1. Sequencing input: naive CD4+ T cells sorted from blood. The cell subset or site label corresponds to: CD45RA+ positively selected. The CDR3 region has the sequence CASSKPGQGSFVNTEAFF. The DNA is as follows: TGTGCCAGCAGCAAACCGGGACAGGGGTCGTTCGTGAACACTGAAGCTTTCTTT.